This T cell receptor (beta chain) was identified in a study of patients and donors after allogeneic stem cell transplantation. J lost 2 bases, V lost 2 bases, and 5 bases had no gene match. This CDR3 contains 15 residues. CDR1 is MDHEN and CDR2 is SYDVKM in the germline V gene. TCRdb ran MiXCR on the RT-PCR reads and lists one entry per CDR3 protein. The repertoire holds about 87,000 distinct CDR3 sequences, with 5% as singletons. This sequence originates from a human donor who was either an allogeneic HSCT recipient or a stem cell or donor lymphocyte infusion donor (not recorded which). It is not recorded whose cells these are; they may come from a transplant donor. The chain links TRBV28 to TRBJ1-2; 7 bases match TRBD1. Sequenced: blood, either unsorted or a sorted T cell fraction (not recorded which). In DNA form, the CDR3 reads TGTGCCAGCAGTTTACCCGGGACAGTGAACTATGGCTACACCTTC. Translating gives CASSLPGTVNYGYTF.